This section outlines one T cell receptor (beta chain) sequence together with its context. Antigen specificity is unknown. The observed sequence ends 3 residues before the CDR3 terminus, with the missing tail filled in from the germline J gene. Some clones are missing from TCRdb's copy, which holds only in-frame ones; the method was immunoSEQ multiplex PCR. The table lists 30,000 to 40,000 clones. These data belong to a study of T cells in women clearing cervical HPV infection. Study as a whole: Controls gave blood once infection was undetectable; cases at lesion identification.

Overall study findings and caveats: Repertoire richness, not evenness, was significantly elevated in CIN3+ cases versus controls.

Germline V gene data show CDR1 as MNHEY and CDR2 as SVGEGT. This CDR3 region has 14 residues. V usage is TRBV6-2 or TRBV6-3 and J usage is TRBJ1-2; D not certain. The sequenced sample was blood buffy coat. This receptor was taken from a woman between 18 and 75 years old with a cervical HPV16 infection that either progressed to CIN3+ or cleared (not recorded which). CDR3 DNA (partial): TGTGCCAGCAGTTACCCCTCCGGGTCTTATCGC. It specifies CASSYPSGSYR. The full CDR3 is CASSYPSGSYRYTF.